The 27 T cell receptor beta chains reported below all come from one sample, sequenced in a study of cytomegalovirus exposure and HLA in healthy donors. The primer mix had 60 Vbeta and 13 Jbeta primers. The data were produced by immunoSEQ multiplex PCR, yet TCRdb's version contains in-frame clones alone and is incomplete. Of more than 110,000 clones listed, 60% to 80% are singletons. The specimen was PBMCs. These receptor sequences come from a woman in her forties or fifties in good health and CMV-seronegative.

The rearrangement joins TRBV19 to TRBJ1-2; 7 bases are a match to TRBD1. Germline assignment: CDR1 LNHDA and CDR2 SQIVND (reference sequence). This CDR3 region has 15 residues. V lost 8 bases and J lost 6; bases outside the gene matches: 15. CDR3 in DNA: TGTGCCAGTGAGGAGGGGGCCAGGGGCCGGGATGGCTACACCTTC. This codes for CASEEGARGRDGYTF.

This clone was observed a few times. This chain uses TRBV18 with TRBJ2-5, with a weak D call TRBD1 (6 bases). V was cut by 3 bases and J by 1 base, with 12 bases left in between. CDR3 size: 15 residues. CDR1 is KGHSH, CDR2 LQKENI, per germline. CDR3 nucleotide sequence: TGTGCCAGCTCACCCACGGTCAGGGGCCAAGAGACCCAGTACTTC. Its protein product is CASSPTVRGQETQYF.

This clone was recorded only once. This chain uses TRBV6-1 with TRBJ1-3; D is ambiguous. With 5 bases removed from V and 0 bases from J, the gap between germline ends came to 11 bases. The CDR3 spans 15 residues. Germline V lookup: CDR1 MNHNS, CDR2 SASEGT. This CDR3 reads CASSPNFRSGNTIYF. CDR3 in DNA: TGTGCCAGCAGTCCCAACTTTCGCTCTGGAAACACCATATATTTT.

The chain is built from TRBV30 and TRBJ1-4; D is unresolved. This CDR3 contains 15 residues. Deletions cut 1 base from V and 8 bases from J, with 17 bases between. CDR1 is GTSNPN and CDR2 is SVGIG in the germline V gene (reference sequence). Here the CDR3 reads CAWSDPGRPGEKLFF. CDR3 in DNA: TGTGCCTGGAGTGACCCTGGACGGCCGGGGGAAAAACTGTTTTTT.

The CDR3 DNA is TGTGCCAGCAGTTTCTTAGACGGAGACGAGCAGTACTTC. Protein product: CASSFLDGDEQYF. This sequence joins TRBV27 and TRBJ2-7; D remains ambiguous. Trimming took off 3 bases at V and 5 bases at J, with 11 bases between the two ends. Germline assignment: CDR1 MNHEY and CDR2 SMNVEV (reference sequence). The CDR3 consists of 13 residues.

The chain recombines TRBV5-1 with TRBJ2-3; possible D gene TRBD1, 5 bases. V was cut by 5 bases and J by 0 bases, with 13 bases left in between. From germline, CDR1 is SGHRS and CDR2 YFSETQ. The CDR3 is 15 residues long. This CDR3 reads CASSERTLSTDTQYF. In nucleotides, the CDR3 is TGCGCCAGCAGTGAGAGGACACTAAGCACAGATACGCAGTATTTT.

In this sample, this clone turned up once. V usage is TRBV18 and J usage is TRBJ1-3, with no clear D. V dropped 2 bases and J dropped 2 bases, with 13 bases sitting between them. Germline loops: CDR1 KGHSH, CDR2 LQKENI. The CDR3 has 16 residues. CDR3 bases: TGTGCCAGCTCACCAGGGCAATCAATTGCTGGAAACACCATATATTTT. Translated: CASSPGQSIAGNTIYF.

The V call is TRBV7-2, the J call TRBJ1-2; no clear D. Looked up from germline, CDR1 is SGHTA and CDR2 is FQGNSA. The CDR3 covers 11 residues. Between the trimmed V and J ends, which lost 4 bases and 7 bases, there was a span of 7 bases. The CDR3 reads CASSSTGGYTF. The CDR3 nucleotides read TGTGCCAGCAGCTCTACGGGTGGCTACACCTTC.

This chain connects TRBV6-9 to TRBJ1-5, with D tentatively TRBD1 (5 bases). Germline V gene lookup returns CDR1 MNHGY and CDR2 SVAAGI. The germline V and J ends were trimmed by 5 bases and 0 bases, with 20 bases remaining between them. The CDR3 extends over 18 amino acids. The CDR3 nucleotides read TGTGCCAGCAGTAGCCGTGGGCAGGGTGGGTATAGCAATCAGCCCCAGCATTTT. Its protein product is CASSSRGQGGYSNQPQHF.

This clone has at least ten counts. This chain connects TRBV7-9 to TRBJ2-1; 9 bases align to TRBD1. Germline values: CDR1 SEHNR, CDR2 FQNEAQ (reference sequence). The CDR3 extends over 12 amino acids. J was trimmed by 7 bases and V by 10 bases; bases with no gene match: 5. This chain's CDR3 is CATGTGINEQFF. The CDR3 bases are TGTGCCACCGGGACAGGGATAAATGAGCAGTTCTTC.

This rearrangement joins TRBV2 to TRBJ1-2, with TRBD1 matching 9 bases. Germline V gives CDR1 SNHLY, CDR2 FYNNEI. V dropped 4 bases and J dropped 6; count of bases not matched to a gene: 3. The CDR3 is made up of 13 amino acids. The chain's CDR3 is CASSGQGEDGYTF. As DNA, the CDR3 is TGTGCCAGCAGTGGACAGGGGGAAGATGGCTACACCTTC. The entire variable domain, with the rest obtained from reference TRBV2 and TRBJ1-2, is as follows: EPEVTQTPSHQVTQMGQEVILRCVPISNHLYFYWYRQILGQKVEFLVSFYNNEISEKSEIFDDQFSVERPDGSNFTLKIRSTKLEDSAMYFCASSGQGEDGYTFGSGTRLTVV.

This clone was detected a few times. The V and J genes are TRBV6-6 and TRBJ1-5; 10 bases line up with TRBD1. This CDR3 comprises 16 residues. The germline V gene has CDR1 MNHNY and CDR2 SVGAGI (reference sequence). V shed 6 bases, J shed 3 bases, and the junction held 8 bases outside the gene matches. DNA of the CDR3: TGTGCCAGCAGATACGCAGGGACAGGGGCCAATCAGCCCCAGCATTTT. This encodes CASRYAGTGANQPQHF.

In its sample, this clone was seen once. V usage is TRBV4-2 and J usage is TRBJ1-2; 8 positions match TRBD1. CDR1 is LGHNA, CDR2 YNFKEQ, per germline. This CDR3 has 16 amino acids. The junction had 10 bases not matched to a gene; V was cut back by 1 base and J by 6 bases. The DNA of the CDR3 is TGTGCCAGCAGCCAAGGGGGGCAGGGGGCGCTTAATGGCTACACCTTC. Its protein product is CASSQGGQGALNGYTF.

This chain links TRBV5-1 with TRBJ1-2; D perhaps matches TRBD1 (5 bases). Trimming shortened V by 3 bases and J by 4 bases, and 16 bases separated the two germline ends. Germline assignment: CDR1 SGHRS and CDR2 YFSETQ. CDR3 length equals 15 residues. The CDR3 sequence: CASSSSPDRFYGYTF. The CDR3, as DNA: TGCGCCAGCAGCTCCTCCCCCGACAGATTCTATGGCTACACCTTC.

This clone was found a few times. The chain recombines TRBV21-1 with TRBJ2-1; TRBD2, the D gene given by the table, was not confirmed from the DNA. TRBV21-1 is termed a pseudogene. The CDR3 contains 15 residues. This CDR3 is CASSTPGLGYNEQFF. The CDR3 bases are TGTGCCAGCAGCACCCCGGGACTAGGCTACAATGAGCAGTTCTTC.

The gene calls are TRBV5-4 and TRBJ2-7; 9 bases align to TRBD2. Germline CDR1 and CDR2: SGHNT and YYREEE (reference sequence). Trimming removed 0 bases from V and 4 bases from J; junction bases left unmatched: 11. This CDR3 contains 17 residues. The DNA for the CDR3 is TGTGCCAGCAGCTTGGAGCCCCGGGGACTAGCTTCGTACGAGCAGTACTTC. It specifies CASSLEPRGLASYEQYF.

This clone was picked up a small number of times. The CDR3 sequence is CAIISEATQYF. The CDR3 DNA reads as TGTGCCATCATCTCAGAGGCGACCCAGTACTTC. The chain is built from TRBV5-6 and TRBJ2-5; the D is unclear. Germline assignment: CDR1 SGHDT and CDR2 YYEEEE. This CDR3 spans 11 amino acids. V lost 9 bases and J 7 bases, leaving 13 bases between the germline ends.

The rearrangement uses TRBV7-2 and TRBJ2-5; 10 bases align to TRBD1. The CDR3 contains 15 residues. V dropped 4 bases and J dropped 4; count of bases not matched to a gene: 6. Germline lookup yields CDR1 SGHTA and CDR2 FQGNSA. In nucleotides, the CDR3 is TGTGCCAGCAGCTACGGACAGGGGGTTGGAGAGACCCAGTACTTC. Its translation: CASSYGQGVGETQYF.

The genes are TRBV7-9 and TRBJ2-7; D is uncertain. The CDR3 contains 14 residues. CDR1 SEHNR and CDR2 FQNEAQ come from the germline V gene (reference sequence). The ends were cut back, 4 bases at V and 0 bases at J, with 10 bases in the middle. The chain's CDR3 is CASSSFQASYEQYF. DNA for the CDR3: TGTGCCAGCAGCTCTTTTCAGGCCTCCTACGAGCAGTACTTC.

The J gene is TRBJ1-5, the V gene TRBV19; 10 positions match TRBD1. The CDR3 extends over 15 amino acids. J was trimmed by 7 bases and V by 8 bases; bases with no gene match: 11. In germline, CDR1 is LNHDA, CDR2 SQIVND (reference sequence). For the CDR3, the DNA is TGTGCCAGTCAACCGACAGGGGGCGTCGAACAGCCCCAGCATTTT. Translation: CASQPTGGVEQPQHF.

The chain joins TRBV5-6 to TRBJ2-1; 16 bases map to TRBD2. With 4 bases clipped from V and 8 bases from J, the junction kept 3 bases outside the gene matches. The germline CDR1 and CDR2 sequences are SGHDT and YYEEEE. The CDR3 has 15 residues. CDR3 sequence: CASSLGLAGGDEQFF. The CDR3 DNA reads TGTGCCAGCAGCCTGGGACTAGCGGGGGGGGATGAGCAGTTCTTC.

This clone was observed a few times. The V and J genes are TRBV7-9 and TRBJ1-6; D is ambiguous. The CDR3 runs 15 residues. CDR1 SEHNR and CDR2 FQNEAQ come from the germline V gene (reference sequence). V was shortened by 3 bases and J by 2 bases, with 8 bases between the two germline ends. CDR3 DNA sequence: TGTGCCAGCAGCTTCGGGAGCCCCTATAATTCACCCCTCCACTTT. Protein sequence: CASSFGSPYNSPLHF.

J is TRBJ2-3 and V is TRBV11-2; 7 bases align to TRBD2. The CDR3 loop spans 16 amino acids. V gave up 1 base and J gave up 4 bases; unmatched junction bases: 8. Germline loops: CDR1 SGHAT, CDR2 FQNNGV. The CDR3 here is CASSLVGGGYSDTQYF. Here the CDR3 DNA reads TGTGCCAGCAGCTTAGTTGGCGGGGGTTACTCAGATACGCAGTATTTT.

This clone was detected only a few times. J is TRBJ2-5 and V is TRBV5-4; a possible D gene is TRBD1 (6 bases). The V end was cut by 4 bases, the J end by 2 bases, with 12 bases between. There are 14 residues in the CDR3. Germline loops: CDR1 SGHNT, CDR2 YYREEE (reference sequence). CDR3 loop: CASSRARGQETQYF. In DNA form, the CDR3 reads TGTGCCAGCAGCCGGGCCAGGGGACAAGAGACCCAGTACTTC.

The chain carries TRBV2 and TRBJ1-1, with D unresolved. The germline V gene has CDR1 SNHLY and CDR2 FYNNEI. The CDR3 runs 11 residues. Deletions cut 5 bases from V and 6 bases from J, with 7 bases between. CDR3 amino acids: CASSTNAEAFF. For the CDR3, the DNA is TGTGCCAGCAGTACAAACGCTGAAGCTTTCTTT. The full variable domain, its missing parts supplied by reference TRBV2 and TRBJ1-1, is EPEVTQTPSHQVTQMGQEVILRCVPISNHLYFYWYRQILGQKVEFLVSFYNNEISEKSEIFDDQFSVERPDGSNFTLKIRSTKLEDSAMYFCASSTNAEAFFGQGTRLTVV.

Ten or more counts support this clone. The rearrangement uses TRBV4-3 and TRBJ2-3, with a tentative D call TRBD2 (5 bases). The CDR3 totals 15 residues. From germline, CDR1 is LGHNA and CDR2 YSLEER. Trimming stripped 4 bases from V and 2 bases from J, with 13 bases between. CDR3 in DNA: TGCGCCAGCAGCCCCCGGCCGGGGAACACAGATACGCAGTATTTT. It yields the protein CASSPRPGNTDTQYF.

This chain links TRBV6-5 with TRBJ1-1; D gene unclear. The CDR3 length is 13 residues. V was cut by 7 bases and J by 5 bases, with 14 bases left in between. The germline CDR1 and CDR2 sequences are MNHEY and SVGAGI. CDR3 in amino acids: CASIPAGGTEAFF. As DNA, the CDR3 is TGTGCCAGCATCCCTGCGGGAGGGACTGAAGCTTTCTTT.